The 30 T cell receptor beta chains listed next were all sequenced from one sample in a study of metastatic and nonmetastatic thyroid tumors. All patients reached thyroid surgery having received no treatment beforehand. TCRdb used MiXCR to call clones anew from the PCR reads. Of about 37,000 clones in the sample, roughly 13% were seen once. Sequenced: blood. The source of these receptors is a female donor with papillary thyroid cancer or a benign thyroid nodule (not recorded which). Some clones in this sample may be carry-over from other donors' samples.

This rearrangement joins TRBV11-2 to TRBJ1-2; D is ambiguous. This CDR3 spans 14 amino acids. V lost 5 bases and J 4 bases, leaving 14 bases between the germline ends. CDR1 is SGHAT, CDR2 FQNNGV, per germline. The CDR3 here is CASSLPDGSYGYTF. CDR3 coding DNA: TGTGCCAGCAGCCTTCCGGACGGATCCTATGGCTACACCTTC.

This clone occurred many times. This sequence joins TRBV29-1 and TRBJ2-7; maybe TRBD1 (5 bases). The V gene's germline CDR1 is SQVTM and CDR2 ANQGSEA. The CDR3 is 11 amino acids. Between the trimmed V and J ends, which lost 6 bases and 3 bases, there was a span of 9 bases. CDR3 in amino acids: CSVRDSYEQYF. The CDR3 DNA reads TGCAGCGTCAGAGACAGCTACGAGCAGTACTTC.

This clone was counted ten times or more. CDR3 protein: CASRGGTYEQYF. The CDR3 nucleotides read TGTGCCAGCAGAGGCGGAACCTACGAGCAGTACTTC. The chain couples TRBV28 to TRBJ2-7; D not resolved. The germline V gene encodes CDR1 MDHEN and CDR2 SYDVKM. Trimming removed 6 bases from V and 2 bases from J, with 8 bases in between. The CDR3 is made up of 12 amino acids.

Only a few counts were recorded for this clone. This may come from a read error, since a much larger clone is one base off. The CDR3 loop reads CASSYPVDTEAFF. In nucleotides, the CDR3 is TGCGCCAGCAGCTACCCGGTAGACACTGAAGCTTTCTTT. V usage is TRBV5-1 and J usage is TRBJ1-1; D is ambiguous. V lost 3 bases and J lost 3, with 9 bases in between. CDR1 and CDR2 (germline): SGHRS, YFSETQ. The CDR3 spans 13 residues.

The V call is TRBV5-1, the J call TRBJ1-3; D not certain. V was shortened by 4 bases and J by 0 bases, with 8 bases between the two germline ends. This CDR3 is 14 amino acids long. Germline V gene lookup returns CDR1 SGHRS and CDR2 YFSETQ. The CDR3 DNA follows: TGCGCCAGCAGCGAACAGAACTCTGGAAACACCATATATTTT. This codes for CASSEQNSGNTIYF.

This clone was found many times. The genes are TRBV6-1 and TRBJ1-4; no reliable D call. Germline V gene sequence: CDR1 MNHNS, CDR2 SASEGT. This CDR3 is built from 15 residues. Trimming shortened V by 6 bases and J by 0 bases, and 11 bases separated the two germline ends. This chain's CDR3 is CASSHEPATNEKLFF. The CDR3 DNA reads TGTGCCAGCAGCCATGAGCCTGCAACTAATGAAAAACTGTTTTTT.

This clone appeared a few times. The CDR3: CASSKGLAGDNEQFF. CDR3 coding DNA: TGTGCCAGTAGTAAAGGACTAGCGGGGGACAATGAGCAGTTCTTC. The chain couples TRBV19 to TRBJ2-1; TRBD2 agrees at 13 bases. CDR3 size: 15 residues. Unmatched junction bases numbered 2, after V lost 4 bases and J lost 5 bases. Looked up from germline, CDR1 is LNHDA and CDR2 is SQIVND (reference sequence).

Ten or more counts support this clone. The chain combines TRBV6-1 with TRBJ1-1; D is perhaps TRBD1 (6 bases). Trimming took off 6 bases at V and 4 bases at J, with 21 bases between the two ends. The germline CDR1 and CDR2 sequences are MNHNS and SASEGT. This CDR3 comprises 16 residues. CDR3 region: CASSYDRPPAFTEAFF. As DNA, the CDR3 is TGTGCCAGCAGCTACGACAGGCCCCCAGCCTTCACTGAAGCTTTCTTT.

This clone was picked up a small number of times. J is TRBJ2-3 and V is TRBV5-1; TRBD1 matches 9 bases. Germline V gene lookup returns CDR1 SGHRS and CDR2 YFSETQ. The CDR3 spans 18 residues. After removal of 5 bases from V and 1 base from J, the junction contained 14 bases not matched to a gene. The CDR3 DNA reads TGCGCCAGCAGTCGCGGGACAGGGATGCGCACTGGCACAGATACGCAGTATTTT. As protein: CASSRGTGMRTGTDTQYF.

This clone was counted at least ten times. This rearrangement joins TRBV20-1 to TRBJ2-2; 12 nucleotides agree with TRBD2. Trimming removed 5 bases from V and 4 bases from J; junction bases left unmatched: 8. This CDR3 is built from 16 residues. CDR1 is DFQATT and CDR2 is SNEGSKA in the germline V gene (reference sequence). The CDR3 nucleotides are TGCAGTGCTCCCCGGACTAGCGGGATGATCACCGGGGAGCTGTTTTTT. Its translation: CSAPRTSGMITGELFF.

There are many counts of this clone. DNA of the CDR3: TGTGCCAGCAGCTTACTAGGGGTGAACACTGAAGCTTTCTTT. It specifies CASSLLGVNTEAFF. The chain joins TRBV7-9 to TRBJ1-1; D possibly corresponds to TRBD1 (5 bases). This CDR3 spans 14 amino acids. Looked up from germline, CDR1 is SEHNR and CDR2 is FQNEAQ (reference sequence). V was clipped by 2 bases and J by 0 bases, with 7 bases between them.

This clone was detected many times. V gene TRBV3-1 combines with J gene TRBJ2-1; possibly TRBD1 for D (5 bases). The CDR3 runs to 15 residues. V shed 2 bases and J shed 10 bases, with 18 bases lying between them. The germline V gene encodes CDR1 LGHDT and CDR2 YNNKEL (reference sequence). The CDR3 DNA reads TGTGCCAGCAGCCAAATGCCAGGGTCCCTTGGGGAGCAGTTCTTC. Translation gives CASSQMPGSLGEQFF.

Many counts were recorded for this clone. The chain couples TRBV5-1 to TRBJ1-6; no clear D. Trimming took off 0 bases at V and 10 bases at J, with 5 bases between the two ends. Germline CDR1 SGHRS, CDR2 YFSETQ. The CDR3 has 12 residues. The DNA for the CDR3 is TGCGCCAGCAGCTTGGGGAACTCACCCCTCCACTTT. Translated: CASSLGNSPLHF. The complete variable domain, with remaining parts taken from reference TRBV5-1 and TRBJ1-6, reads KAGVTQTPRYLIKTRGQQVTLSCSPISGHRSVSWYQQTPGQGLQFLFEYFSETQRNKGNFPGRFSGRQFSNSRSEMNVSTLELGDSALYLCASSLGNSPLHFGNGTRLTVT.

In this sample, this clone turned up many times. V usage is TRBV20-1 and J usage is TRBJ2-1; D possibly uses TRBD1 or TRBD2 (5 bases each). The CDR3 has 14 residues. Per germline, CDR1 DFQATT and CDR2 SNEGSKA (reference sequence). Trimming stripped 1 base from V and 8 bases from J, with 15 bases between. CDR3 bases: TGCAGTGCTAGAGGGGACCCCCCGTGGGATGAGCAGTTCTTC. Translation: CSARGDPPWDEQFF.

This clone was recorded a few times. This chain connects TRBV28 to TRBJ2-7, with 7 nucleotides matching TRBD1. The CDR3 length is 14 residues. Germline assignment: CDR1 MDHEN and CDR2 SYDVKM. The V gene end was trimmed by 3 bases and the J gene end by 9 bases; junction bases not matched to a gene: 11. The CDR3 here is CASSFLTVQGLQYF. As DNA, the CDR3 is TGTGCCAGCAGTTTCCTTACCGTACAGGGGTTGCAGTACTTC.

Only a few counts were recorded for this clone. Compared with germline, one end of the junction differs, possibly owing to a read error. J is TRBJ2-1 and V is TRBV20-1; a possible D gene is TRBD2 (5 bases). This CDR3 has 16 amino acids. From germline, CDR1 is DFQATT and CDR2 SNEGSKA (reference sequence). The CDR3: CSAPVASGQSYDEQFF. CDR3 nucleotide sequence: TGCAGTGCCCCTGTAGCGTCCGGGCAAAGCTACGATGAGCAGTTCTTC.

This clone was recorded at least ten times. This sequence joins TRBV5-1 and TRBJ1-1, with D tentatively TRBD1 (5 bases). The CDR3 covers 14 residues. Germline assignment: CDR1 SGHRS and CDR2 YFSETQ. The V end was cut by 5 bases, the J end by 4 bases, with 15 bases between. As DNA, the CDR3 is TGCGCCAGCAGACCCGAGGCGGGGGGCACTGAAGCTTTCTTT. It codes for CASRPEAGGTEAFF.

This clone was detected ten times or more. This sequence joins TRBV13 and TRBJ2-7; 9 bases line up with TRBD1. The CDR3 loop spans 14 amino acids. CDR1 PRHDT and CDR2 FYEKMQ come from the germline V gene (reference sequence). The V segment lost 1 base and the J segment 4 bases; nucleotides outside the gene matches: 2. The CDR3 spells CASSLEQGAYEQYF. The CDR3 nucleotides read TGTGCCAGCAGCTTAGAACAGGGGGCTTACGAGCAGTACTTC.

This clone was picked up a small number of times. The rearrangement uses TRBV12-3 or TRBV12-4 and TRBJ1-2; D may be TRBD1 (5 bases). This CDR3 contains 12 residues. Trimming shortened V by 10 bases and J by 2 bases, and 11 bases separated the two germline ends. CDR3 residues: CATSRGNYGYTF. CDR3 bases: TGTGCCACCTCACGGGGGAACTATGGCTACACCTTC.

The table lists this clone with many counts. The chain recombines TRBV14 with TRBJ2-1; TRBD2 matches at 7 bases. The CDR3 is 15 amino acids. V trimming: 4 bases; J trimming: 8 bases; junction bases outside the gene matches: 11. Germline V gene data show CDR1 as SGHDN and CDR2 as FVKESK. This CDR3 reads CASSPWRGRADEQFF. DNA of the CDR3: TGTGCCAGCAGCCCGTGGAGAGGGAGGGCGGATGAGCAGTTCTTC.

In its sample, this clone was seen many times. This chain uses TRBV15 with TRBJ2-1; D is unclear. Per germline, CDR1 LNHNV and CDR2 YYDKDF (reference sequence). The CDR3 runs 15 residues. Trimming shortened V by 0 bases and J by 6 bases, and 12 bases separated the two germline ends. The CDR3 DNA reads TGTGCCACCAGCAGAGATAGAAGGAGCCGCAATGAGCAGTTCTTC. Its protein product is CATSRDRRSRNEQFF.

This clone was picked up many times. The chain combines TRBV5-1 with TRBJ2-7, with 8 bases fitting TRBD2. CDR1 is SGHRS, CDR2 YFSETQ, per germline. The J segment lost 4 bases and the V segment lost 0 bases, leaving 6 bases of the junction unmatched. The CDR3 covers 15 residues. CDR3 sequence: CASSLGAGDRYEQYF. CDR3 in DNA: TGCGCCAGCAGCTTGGGAGCGGGAGATAGGTACGAGCAGTACTTC.

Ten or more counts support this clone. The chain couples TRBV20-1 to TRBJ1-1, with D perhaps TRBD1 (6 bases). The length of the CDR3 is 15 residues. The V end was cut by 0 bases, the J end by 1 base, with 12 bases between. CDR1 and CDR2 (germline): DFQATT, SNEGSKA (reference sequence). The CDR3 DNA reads TGCAGTGCTAGAGAGACCGGGACACCGAACACTGAAGCTTTCTTT. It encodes CSARETGTPNTEAFF.

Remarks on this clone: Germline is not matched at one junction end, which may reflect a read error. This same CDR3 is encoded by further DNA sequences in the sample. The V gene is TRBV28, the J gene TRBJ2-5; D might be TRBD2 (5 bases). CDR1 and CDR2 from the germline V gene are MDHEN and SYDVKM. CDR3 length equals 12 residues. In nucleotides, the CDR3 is TGTGCCAGCGCCAGCGGTAAGGAGACCCAATACTTC. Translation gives CASASGKETQYF.

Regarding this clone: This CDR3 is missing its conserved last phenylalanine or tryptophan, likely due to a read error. The CDR3 here is CASSLDRCEQFL. The CDR3 region has the DNA TGTGCCAGCAGTTTAGATCGATGTGAGCAGTTCCTC. The V gene is TRBV12-3 or TRBV12-4, the J gene TRBJ2-1, with unresolved D. The V end lost 1 base, the J end lost 9 bases, and 7 bases lay between the germline ends. The CDR3 totals 12 residues.

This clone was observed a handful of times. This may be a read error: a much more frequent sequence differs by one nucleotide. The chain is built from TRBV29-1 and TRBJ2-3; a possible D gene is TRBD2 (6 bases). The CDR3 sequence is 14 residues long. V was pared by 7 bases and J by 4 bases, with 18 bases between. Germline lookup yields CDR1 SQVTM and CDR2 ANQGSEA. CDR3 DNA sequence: TGCAGCGCTGCAGCGGTAGGCGGGGCAGATACGCAGTATTTT. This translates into CSAAAVGGADTQYF.

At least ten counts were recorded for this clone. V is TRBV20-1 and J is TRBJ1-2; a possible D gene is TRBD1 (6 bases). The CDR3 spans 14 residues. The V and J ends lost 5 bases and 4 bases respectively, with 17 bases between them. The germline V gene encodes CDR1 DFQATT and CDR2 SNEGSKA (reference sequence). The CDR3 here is CSARAWDKIYGYTF. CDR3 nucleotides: TGCAGTGCTCGTGCTTGGGACAAAATCTATGGCTACACCTTC.

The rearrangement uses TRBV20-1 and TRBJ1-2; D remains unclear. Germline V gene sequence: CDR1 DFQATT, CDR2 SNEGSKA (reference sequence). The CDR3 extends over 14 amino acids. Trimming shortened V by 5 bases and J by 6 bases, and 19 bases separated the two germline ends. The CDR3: CSAPALDREDGYTF. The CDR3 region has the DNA TGCAGTGCTCCTGCTCTGGACCGCGAAGATGGCTACACCTTC.

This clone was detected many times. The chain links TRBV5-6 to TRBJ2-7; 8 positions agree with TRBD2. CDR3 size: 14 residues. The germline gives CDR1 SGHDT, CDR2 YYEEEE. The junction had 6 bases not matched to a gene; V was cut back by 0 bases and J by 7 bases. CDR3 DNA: TGTGCCAGCAGCTTGGTCTCGGGAGGGGGTGAGCAGTACTTC. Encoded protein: CASSLVSGGGEQYF. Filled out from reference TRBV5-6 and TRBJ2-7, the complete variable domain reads DAGVTQSPTHLIKTRGQQVTLRCSPKSGHDTVSWYQQALGQGPQFIFQYYEEEERQRGNFPDRFSGHQFPNYSSELNVNALLLGDSALYLCASSLVSGGGEQYFGPGTRLTVT.

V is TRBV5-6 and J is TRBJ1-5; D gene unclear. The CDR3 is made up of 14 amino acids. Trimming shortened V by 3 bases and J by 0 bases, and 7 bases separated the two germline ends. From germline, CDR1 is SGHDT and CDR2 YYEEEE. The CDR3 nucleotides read TGTGCCAGCAGCTCCCTTTATAGCAATCAGCCCCAGCATTTT. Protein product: CASSSLYSNQPQHF.